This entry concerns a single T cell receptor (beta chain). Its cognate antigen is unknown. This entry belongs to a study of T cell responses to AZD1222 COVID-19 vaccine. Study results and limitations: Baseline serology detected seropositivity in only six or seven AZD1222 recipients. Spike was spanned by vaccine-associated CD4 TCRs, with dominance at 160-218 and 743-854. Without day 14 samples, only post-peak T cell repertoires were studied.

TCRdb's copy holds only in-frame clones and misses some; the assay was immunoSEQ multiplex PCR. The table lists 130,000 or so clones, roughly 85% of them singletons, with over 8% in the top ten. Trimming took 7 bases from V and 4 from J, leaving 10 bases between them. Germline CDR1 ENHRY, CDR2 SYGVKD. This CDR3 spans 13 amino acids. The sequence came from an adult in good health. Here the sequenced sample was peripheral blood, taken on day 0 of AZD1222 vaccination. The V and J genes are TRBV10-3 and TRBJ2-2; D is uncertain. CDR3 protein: CAITGSSTGELFF. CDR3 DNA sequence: TGTGCCATCACAGGTTCAAGCACCGGGGAGCTGTTTTTT.